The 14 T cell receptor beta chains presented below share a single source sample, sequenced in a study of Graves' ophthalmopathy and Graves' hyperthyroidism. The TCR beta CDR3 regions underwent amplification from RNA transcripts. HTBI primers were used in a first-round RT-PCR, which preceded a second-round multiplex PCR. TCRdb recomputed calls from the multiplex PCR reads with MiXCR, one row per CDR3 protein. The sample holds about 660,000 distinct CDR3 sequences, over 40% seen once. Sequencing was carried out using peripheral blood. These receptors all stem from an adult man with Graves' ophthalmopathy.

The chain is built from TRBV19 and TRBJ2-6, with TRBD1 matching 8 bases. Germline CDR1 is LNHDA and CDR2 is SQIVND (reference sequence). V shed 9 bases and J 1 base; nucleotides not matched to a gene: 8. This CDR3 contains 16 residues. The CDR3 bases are TGTGCCAGCTCCGGGACAGGAGTTTCTGGGGCCAACGTCCTGACTTTC. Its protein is CASSGTGVSGANVLTF.

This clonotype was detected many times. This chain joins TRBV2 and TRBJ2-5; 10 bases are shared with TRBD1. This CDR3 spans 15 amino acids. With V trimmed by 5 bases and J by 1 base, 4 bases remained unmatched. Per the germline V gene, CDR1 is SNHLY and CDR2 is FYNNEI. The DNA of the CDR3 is TGTGCCAGCAGTTCGTGGACAGGGGGCCAAGAGACCCAGTACTTC. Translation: CASSSWTGGQETQYF.

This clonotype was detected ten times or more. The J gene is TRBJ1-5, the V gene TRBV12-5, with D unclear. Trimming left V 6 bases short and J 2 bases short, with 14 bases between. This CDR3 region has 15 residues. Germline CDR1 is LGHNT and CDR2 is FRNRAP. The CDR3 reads CASGTQNSGNQPQHF. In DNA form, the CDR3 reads TGTGCTAGTGGAACCCAAAACAGTGGCAATCAGCCCCAGCATTTT.

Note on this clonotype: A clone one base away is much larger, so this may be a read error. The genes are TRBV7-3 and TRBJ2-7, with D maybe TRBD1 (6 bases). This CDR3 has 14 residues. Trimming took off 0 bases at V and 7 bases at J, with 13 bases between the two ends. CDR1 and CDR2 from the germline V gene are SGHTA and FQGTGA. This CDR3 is CASSLTAGAQEQYF. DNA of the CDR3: TGTGCCAGCAGCTTAACCGCAGGGGCCCAAGAGCAGTACTTC.

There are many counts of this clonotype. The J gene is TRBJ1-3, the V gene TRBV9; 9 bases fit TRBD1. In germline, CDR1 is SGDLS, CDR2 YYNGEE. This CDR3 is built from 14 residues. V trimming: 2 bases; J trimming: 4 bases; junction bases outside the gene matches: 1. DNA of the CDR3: TGTGCCAGCAGCGTCGGGACAGGGGGAAACACCATATATTTT. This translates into CASSVGTGGNTIYF.

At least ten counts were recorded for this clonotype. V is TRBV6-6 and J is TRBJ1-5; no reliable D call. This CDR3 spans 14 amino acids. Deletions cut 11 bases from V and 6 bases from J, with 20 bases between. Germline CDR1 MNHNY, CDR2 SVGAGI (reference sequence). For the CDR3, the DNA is TGTGCCGACCAGGAAGTGACGGGTCGTCAGCCCCAGCATTTT. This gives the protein CADQEVTGRQPQHF.

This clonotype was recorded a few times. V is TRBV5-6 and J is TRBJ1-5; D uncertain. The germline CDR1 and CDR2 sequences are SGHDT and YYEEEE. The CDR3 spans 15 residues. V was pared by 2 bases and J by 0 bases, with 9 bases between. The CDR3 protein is CASSLGSYSNQPQHF. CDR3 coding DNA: TGTGCCAGCAGCTTAGGCAGTTATAGCAATCAGCCCCAGCATTTT.

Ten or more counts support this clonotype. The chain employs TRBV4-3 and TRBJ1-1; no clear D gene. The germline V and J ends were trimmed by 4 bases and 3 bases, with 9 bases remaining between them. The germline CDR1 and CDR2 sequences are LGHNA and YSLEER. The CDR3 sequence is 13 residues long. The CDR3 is CASSLQTDTEAFF. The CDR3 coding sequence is TGCGCCAGCAGCCTACAAACCGACACTGAAGCTTTCTTT.

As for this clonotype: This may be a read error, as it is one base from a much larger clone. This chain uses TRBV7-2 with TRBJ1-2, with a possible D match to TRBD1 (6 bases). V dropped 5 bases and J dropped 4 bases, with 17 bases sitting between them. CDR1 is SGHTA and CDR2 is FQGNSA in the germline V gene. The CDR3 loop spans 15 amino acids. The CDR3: CASSAASTGSYGYTF. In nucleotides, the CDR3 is TGTGCCAGCAGCGCCGCCTCTACAGGGTCCTATGGCTACACCTTC.

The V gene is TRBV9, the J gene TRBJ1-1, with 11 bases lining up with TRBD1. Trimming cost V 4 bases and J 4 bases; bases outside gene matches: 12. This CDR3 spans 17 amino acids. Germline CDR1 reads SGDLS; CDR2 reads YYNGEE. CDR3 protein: CASSRTGGLIGGTEAFF. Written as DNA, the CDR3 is TGTGCCAGCAGCCGGACAGGGGGCCTGATCGGAGGCACTGAAGCTTTCTTT.

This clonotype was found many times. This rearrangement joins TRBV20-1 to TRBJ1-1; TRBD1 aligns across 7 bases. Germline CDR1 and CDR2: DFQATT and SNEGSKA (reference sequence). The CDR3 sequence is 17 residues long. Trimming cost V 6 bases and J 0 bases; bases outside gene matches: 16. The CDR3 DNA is TGCAGTGCCCACCCTACGGGACAGACCTACATGAACACTGAAGCTTTCTTT. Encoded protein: CSAHPTGQTYMNTEAFF.

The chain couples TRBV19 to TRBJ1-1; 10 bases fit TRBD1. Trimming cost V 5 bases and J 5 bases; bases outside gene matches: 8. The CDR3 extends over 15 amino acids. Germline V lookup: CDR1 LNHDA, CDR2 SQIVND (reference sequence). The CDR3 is CASSAVGQGGTEAFF. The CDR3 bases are TGTGCCAGTAGTGCTGTCGGACAGGGGGGAACTGAAGCTTTCTTT.

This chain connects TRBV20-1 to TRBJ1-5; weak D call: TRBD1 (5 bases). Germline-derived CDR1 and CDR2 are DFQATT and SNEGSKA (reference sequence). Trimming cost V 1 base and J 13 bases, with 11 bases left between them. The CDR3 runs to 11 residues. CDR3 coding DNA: TGCAGTGCTAGAGGCAGGGTGGATCAGCATTTT. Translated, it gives CSARGRVDQHF.

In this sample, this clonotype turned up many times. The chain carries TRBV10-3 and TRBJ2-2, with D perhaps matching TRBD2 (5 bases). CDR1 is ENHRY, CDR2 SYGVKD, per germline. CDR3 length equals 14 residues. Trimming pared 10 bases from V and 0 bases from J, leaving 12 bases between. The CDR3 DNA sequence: TGTGCCACTGAGCGGAACGCGAACACCGGGGAGCTGTTTTTT. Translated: CATERNANTGELFF.